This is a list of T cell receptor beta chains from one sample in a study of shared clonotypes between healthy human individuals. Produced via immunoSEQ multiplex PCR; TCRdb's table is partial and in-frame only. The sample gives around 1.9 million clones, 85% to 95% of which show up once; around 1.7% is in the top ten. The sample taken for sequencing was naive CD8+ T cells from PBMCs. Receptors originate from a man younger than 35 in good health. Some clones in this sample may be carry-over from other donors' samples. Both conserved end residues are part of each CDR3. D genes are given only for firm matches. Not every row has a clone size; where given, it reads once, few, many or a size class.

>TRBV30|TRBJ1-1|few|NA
TGTGCCTGGAGTGTACTGTCGGGCGGCACTGAAGCTTTCTTT
CAWSVLSGGTEAFF
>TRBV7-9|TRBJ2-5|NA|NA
TGTGCCAGCAGCACCCGGACAGGGAATAAGGGGGGGCTGGAGACCCAGTACTTC
CASSTRTGNKGGLETQYF
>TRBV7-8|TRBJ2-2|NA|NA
TGTGCCAGCAGCTTAAACATACCGAACACCGGGGAGCTGTTTTTT
CASSLNIPNTGELFF
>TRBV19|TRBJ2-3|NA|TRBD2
TGTGCCAGTTGGGCGCGGGAGAAAACAGATACGCAGTATTTT
CASWAREKTDTQYF
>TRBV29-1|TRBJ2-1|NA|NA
TGCAGCGTTGAAAGAGCCAATGAGCAGTTCTTC
CSVERANEQFF
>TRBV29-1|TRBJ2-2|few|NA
TGCAGCGCTCTGGGACCGACCACCGGGGAGCTGTTTTTT
CSALGPTTGELFF
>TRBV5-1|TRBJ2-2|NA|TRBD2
TGCGCCAGCAGCTTGTCGGGAGGGGGCACCGGGGAGCTGTTTTTT
CASSLSGGGTGELFF
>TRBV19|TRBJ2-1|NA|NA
TGTGCCAGTAGTATAGTACCGGAACAAGGTGAGCAGTTCTTC
CASSIVPEQGEQFF
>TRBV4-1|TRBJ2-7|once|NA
TGCGCCAGCAGCCAAGAGAGAGGAACCTACGAGCAGTACTTC
CASSQERGTYEQYF
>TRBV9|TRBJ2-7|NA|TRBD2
TGTGCCAGCAGCGTAGGCGGGGGGGACCGCCTCTCCTACGAGCAGTACTTC
CASSVGGGDRLSYEQYF
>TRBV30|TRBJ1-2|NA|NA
TGTGCCTGGAGTTCATTTGGCAGGGAGAACTACACCTTC
CAWSSFGRENYTF
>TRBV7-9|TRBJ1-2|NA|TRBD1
TGTGCCAGCAGGCGTACAGGGGACTATGGCTACACCTTC
CASRRTGDYGYTF
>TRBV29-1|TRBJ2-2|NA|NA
TGCAGCGTTGACCGGAGGGGCGCCGGGGAGCTGTTTTTT
CSVDRRGAGELFF
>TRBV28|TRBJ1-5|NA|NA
TGTGCCAGCAGTTTTGCCAGGGAGGGCAATCAGCCCCAGCATTTT
CASSFAREGNQPQHF
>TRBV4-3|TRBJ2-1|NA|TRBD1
TGCGCCAGCAGCCAAGGGAACAGGGGGTTAGACGAGCAGTTCTTC
CASSQGNRGLDEQFF
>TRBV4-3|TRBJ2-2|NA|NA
TGCGCCAGCAGCCAAGATGTTTTTCGGGGGGCGCCCGGGGAGCTGTTTTTT
CASSQDVFRGAPGELFF
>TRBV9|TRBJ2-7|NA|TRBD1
TGTGCCAGCAGCTTGAGGGGGGACAGGGACTACGAGCAGTACTTC
CASSLRGDRDYEQYF
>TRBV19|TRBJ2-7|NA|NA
TGTGCCAGTAGTACGGACAGACCCTACGAGCAGTACTTC
CASSTDRPYEQYF
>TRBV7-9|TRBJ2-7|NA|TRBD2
TGTGCCACCGAGGGACTAGCGGGAGTTGTAAGTATCTACGAGCAGTACTTC
CATEGLAGVVSIYEQYF
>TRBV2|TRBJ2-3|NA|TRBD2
TGTGCCAGCGGAGCGGGGGCGAGCACAGATACGCAGTATTTT
CASGAGASTDTQYF
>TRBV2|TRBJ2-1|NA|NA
TGTGCCAGCAGTGACGGACTGTTAAATGAGCAGTTCTTC
CASSDGLLNEQFF
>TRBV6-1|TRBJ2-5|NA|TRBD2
TGTGCCAGCAGTGAAGCGGGCTTTCGGGGTTTGGAGCGGGAGCGTGAGACCCAGTACTTC
CASSEAGFRGLERERETQYF
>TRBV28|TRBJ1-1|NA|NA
TGTGCCAGCAGTTTGGCGATCACGCAGGTGAACACTGAAGCTTTCTTT
CASSLAITQVNTEAFF
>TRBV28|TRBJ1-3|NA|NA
TGTGCCAGCAGTTTTTTCAATTCCCTCTCTGGAAACACCATATATTTT
CASSFFNSLSGNTIYF
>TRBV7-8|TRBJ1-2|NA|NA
TGTGCCAGCAGCTTACGCCCCCAGGGCGACTATGGCTACACCTTC
CASSLRPQGDYGYTF
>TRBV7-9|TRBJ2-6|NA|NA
TGTGCCAGCAGCTTAACAGCATTCTCTGGGGCCAACGTCCTGACTTTC
CASSLTAFSGANVLTF
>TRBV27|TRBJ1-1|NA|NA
TGTGCCAGCGGCCGTCGTCCTCCGGGACGAGGGGTGAACACTGAAGCTTTCTTT
CASGRRPPGRGVNTEAFF
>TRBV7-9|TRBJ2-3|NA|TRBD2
TGTGCCAGCAGCTTAGGTCTAGCGGGAGGATTCACAGATACGCAGTATTTT
CASSLGLAGGFTDTQYF
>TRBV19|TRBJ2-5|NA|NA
TGTGCCAGTAGTATAGAGGTGAGGGGACGCGAGACCCAGTACTTC
CASSIEVRGRETQYF
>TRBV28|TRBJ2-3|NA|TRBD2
TGTGCCAGCAGCCTCCGGGGCACTAGCGGGAGGCTTGGTGATACGCAGTATTTT
CASSLRGTSGRLGDTQYF
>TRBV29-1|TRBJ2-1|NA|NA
TGCAGCGTTGAATTAGCGGACACCTACAATGAGCAGTTCTTC
CSVELADTYNEQFF
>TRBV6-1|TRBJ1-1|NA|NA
TGTGCCAGCAGTGGTGGGACCGCCGAGGAAGCTTTCTTT
CASSGGTAEEAFF
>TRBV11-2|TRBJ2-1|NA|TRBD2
TGTGCCAGCAGCTTAGTAGCGGGACGGGGGAATGAGCAGTTCTTC
CASSLVAGRGNEQFF
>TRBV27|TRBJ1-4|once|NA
TGTGCCAGCAGTTTGATCGCTAATGAAAAACTGTTTTTT
CASSLIANEKLFF
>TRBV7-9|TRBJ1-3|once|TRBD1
TGTGCCAGCAGCCCCTACCCAAGACAGGGTGCCCTCCGGGGGACCATATATTTT
CASSPYPRQGALRGTIYF
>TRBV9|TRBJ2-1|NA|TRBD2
TGTGCCAGCAGCGTCGGTAGCGGGAGCAATGAGCAGTTCTTC
CASSVGSGSNEQFF
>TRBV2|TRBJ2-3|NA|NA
TGTGCCAGCAGCCTGACAGAAGACACAGATACGCAGTATTTT
CASSLTEDTDTQYF
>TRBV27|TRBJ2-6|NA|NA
TGTGCCAGCAGTTTATCGGCGGGGACTGGGGCCAACGTCCTGACTTTC
CASSLSAGTGANVLTF
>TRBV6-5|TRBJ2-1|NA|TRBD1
TGTGCCAGCAGTTACCTTGACAGGGGACACTACAATGAGCAGTTCTTC
CASSYLDRGHYNEQFF
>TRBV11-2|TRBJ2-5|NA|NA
TGTGCCAGCAGCTTAGTTGGCACTGAAGAGACCCAGTACTTC
CASSLVGTEETQYF
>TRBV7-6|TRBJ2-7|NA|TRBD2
TGTGCCAGCAGCTTATGGGGACTAGCGGGAGCGTCCGAGCAGTACTTC
CASSLWGLAGASEQYF
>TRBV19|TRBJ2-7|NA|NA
TGTGCCAGCGGGTCCTACGAGCAGTACTTC
CASGSYEQYF
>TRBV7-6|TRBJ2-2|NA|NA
TGTGCCAGCAGCCCAGGGGTTTACACCGGGGAGCTGTTTTTT
CASSPGVYTGELFF
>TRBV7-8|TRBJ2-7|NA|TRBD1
TGTGCCAGCAGCCCCCGAGTGGGCAGGGGGCTCGACGAGCAGTACTTC
CASSPRVGRGLDEQYF
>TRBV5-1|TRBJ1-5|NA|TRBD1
TGCGCCAGCAGCTCAGGACAGGTAAATCAGCCCCAGCATTTT
CASSSGQVNQPQHF
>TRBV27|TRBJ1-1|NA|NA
TGTGCCAGCAGCCTAGCCCCAAGTACTGAAGCTTTCTTT
CASSLAPSTEAFF
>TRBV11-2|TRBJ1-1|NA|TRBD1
TGTGCCAGCAGCTTATATGGGACAGGGGGCGGTGAGGACACTGAAGCTTTCTTT
CASSLYGTGGGEDTEAFF